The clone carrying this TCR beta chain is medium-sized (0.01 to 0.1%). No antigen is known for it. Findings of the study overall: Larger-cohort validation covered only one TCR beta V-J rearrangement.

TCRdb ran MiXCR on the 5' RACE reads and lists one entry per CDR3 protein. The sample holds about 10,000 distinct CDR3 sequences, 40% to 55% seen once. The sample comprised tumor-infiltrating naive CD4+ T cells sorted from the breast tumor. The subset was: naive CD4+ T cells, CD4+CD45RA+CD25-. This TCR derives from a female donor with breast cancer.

The CDR3 sequence is CSVETGTGQYF. The CDR3 DNA reads as TGCAGTGTAGAGACTGGTACGGGGCAGTACTTC. The chain couples TRBV20-1 to TRBJ2-7; no clear D gene. V was pared by 7 bases and J by 9 bases, with 16 bases between. This CDR3 is built from 11 residues. Germline CDR1 is DFQATT and CDR2 is SNEGSKA (reference sequence).